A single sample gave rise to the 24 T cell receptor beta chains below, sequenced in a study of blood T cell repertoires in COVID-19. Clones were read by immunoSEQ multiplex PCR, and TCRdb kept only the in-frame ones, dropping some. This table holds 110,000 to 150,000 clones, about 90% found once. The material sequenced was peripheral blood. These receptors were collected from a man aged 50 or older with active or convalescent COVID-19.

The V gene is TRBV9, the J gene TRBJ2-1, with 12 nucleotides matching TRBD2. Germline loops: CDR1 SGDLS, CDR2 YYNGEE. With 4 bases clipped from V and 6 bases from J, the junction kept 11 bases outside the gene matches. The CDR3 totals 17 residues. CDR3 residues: CASSTRLTSGSINEQFF. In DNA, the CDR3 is TGTGCCAGCAGCACCCGTCTGACTAGCGGGAGCATCAATGAGCAGTTCTTC. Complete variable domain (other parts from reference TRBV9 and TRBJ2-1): DSGVTQTPKHLITATGQRVTLRCSPRSGDLSVYWYQQSLDQGLQFLIQYYNGEERAKGNILERFSAQQFPDLHSELNLSSLELGDSALYFCASSTRLTSGSINEQFFGPGTRLTVL.

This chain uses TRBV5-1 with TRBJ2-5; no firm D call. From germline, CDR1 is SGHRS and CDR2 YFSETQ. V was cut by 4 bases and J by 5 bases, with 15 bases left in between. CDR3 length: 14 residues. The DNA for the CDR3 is TGCGCCAGCAGCATAGGAATAGCCGATGAGACCCAGTACTTC. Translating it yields CASSIGIADETQYF.

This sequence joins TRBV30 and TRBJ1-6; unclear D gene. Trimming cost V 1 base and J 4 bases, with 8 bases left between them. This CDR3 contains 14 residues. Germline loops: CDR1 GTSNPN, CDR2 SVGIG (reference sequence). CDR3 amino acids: CAWSGADYNSPLHF. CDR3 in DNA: TGTGCCTGGAGTGGGGCCGATTATAATTCACCCCTCCACTTT.

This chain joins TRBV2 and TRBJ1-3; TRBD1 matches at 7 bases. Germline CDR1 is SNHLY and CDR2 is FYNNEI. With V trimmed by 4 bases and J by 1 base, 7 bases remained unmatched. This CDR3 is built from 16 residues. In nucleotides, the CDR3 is TGTGCCAGCAGTGTCGGGACAGTTTCGTCTGGAAACACCATATATTTT. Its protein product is CASSVGTVSSGNTIYF.

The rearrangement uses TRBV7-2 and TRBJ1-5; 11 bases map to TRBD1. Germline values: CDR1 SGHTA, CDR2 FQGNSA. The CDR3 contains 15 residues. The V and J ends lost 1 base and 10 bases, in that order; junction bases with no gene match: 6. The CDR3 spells CASSLDPGTGGPQHF. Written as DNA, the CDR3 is TGTGCCAGCAGCTTAGACCCCGGGACAGGGGGTCCCCAGCATTTT.

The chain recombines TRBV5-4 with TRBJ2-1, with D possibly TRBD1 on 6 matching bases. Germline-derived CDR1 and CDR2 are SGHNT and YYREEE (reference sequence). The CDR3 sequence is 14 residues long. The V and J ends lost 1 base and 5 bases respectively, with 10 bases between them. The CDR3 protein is CASSLNRDNNEQFF. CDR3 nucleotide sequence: TGTGCCAGCAGCTTGAACAGGGATAACAATGAGCAGTTCTTC.

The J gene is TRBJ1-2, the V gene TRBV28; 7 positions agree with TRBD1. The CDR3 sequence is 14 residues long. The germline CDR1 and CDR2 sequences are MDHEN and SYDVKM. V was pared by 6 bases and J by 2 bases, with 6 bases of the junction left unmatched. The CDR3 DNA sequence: TGTGCCAGCAGCCCGTACAGGGGAAACTATGGCTACACCTTC. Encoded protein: CASSPYRGNYGYTF.

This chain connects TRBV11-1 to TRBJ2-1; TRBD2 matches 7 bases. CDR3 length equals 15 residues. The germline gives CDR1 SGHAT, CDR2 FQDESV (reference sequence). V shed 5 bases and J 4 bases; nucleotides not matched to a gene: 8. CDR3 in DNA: TGTGCCAGCAGCAAACTAGCGATAAGTTACAATGAGCAGTTCTTC. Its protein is CASSKLAISYNEQFF.

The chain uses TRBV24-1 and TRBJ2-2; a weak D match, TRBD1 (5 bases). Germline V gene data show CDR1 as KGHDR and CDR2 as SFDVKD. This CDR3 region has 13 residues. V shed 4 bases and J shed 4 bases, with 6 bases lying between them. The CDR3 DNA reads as TGTGCCACCAGTGACAGGGCCACCGGGGAGCTGTTTTTT. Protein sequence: CATSDRATGELFF.

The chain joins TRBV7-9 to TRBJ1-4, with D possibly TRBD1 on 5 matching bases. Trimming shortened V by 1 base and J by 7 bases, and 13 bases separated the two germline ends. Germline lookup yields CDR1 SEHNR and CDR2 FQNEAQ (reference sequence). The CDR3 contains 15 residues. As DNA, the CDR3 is TGTGCCAGCAGCTTAGTGTCACAGGACGGTGAAAAACTGTTTTTT. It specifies CASSLVSQDGEKLFF.

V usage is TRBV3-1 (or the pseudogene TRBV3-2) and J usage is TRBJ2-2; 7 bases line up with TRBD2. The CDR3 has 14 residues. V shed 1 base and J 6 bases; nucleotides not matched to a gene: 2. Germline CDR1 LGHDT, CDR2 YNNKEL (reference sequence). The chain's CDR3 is CASSQGGRAGELFF. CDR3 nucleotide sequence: TGTGCCAGCAGCCAAGGCGGGAGAGCCGGGGAGCTGTTTTTT.

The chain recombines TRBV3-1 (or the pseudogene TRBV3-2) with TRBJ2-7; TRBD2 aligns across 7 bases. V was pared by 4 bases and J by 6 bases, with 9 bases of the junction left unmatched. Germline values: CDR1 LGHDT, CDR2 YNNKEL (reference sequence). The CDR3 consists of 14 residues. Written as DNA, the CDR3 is TGTGCCAGCAGCCGGGGCGGGAGCGACGGCGAGCAGTACTTC. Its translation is CASSRGGSDGEQYF.

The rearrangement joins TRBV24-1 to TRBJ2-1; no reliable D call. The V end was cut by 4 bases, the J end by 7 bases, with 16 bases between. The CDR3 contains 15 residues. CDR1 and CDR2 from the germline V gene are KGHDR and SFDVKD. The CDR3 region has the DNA TGTGCCACCAGTGACCCGACATCCCCAAGAAATGAGCAGTTCTTC. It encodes CATSDPTSPRNEQFF.

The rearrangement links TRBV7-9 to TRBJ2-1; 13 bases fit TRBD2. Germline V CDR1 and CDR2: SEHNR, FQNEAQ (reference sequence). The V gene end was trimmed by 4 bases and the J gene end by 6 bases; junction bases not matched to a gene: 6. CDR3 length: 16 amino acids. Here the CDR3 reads CASSSLAGGPANEQFF. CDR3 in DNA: TGTGCCAGCAGCTCACTAGCGGGAGGGCCTGCCAATGAGCAGTTCTTC.

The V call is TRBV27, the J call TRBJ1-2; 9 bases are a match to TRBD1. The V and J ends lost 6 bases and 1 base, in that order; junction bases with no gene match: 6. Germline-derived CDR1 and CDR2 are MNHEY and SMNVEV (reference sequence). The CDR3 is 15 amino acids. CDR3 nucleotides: TGTGCCAGCAGGCGGACAGGGGCGGTTAACTATGGCTACACCTTC. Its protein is CASRRTGAVNYGYTF.

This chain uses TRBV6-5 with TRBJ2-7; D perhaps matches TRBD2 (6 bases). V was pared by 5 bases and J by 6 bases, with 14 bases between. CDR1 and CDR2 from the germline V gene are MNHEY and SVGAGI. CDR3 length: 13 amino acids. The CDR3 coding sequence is TGTGCCAGCAGTCACGACCAGCGGGCCGAGCAGTACTTC. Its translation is CASSHDQRAEQYF.

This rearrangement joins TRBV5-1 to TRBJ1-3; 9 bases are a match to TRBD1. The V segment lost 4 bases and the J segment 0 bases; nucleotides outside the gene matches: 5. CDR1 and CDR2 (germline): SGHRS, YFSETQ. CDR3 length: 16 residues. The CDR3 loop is CASSVTGGPSGNTIYF. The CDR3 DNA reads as TGCGCCAGCAGCGTGACAGGGGGTCCCTCTGGAAACACCATATATTTT.

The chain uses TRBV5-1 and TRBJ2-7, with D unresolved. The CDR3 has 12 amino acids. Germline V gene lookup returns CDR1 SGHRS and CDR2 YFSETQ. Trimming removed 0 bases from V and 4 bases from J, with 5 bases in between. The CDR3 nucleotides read TGCGCCAGCAGCTTGGGCGGTTACGAGCAGTACTTC. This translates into CASSLGGYEQYF. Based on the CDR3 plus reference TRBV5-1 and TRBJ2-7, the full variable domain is KAGVTQTPRYLIKTRGQQVTLSCSPISGHRSVSWYQQTPGQGLQFLFEYFSETQRNKGNFPGRFSGRQFSNSRSEMNVSTLELGDSALYLCASSLGGYEQYFGPGTRLTVT.

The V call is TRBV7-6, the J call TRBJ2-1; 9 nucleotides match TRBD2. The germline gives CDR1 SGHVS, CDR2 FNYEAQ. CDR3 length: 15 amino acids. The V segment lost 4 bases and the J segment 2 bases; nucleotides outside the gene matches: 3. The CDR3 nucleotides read TGTGCCAGCAGCTGGATAGCGGGAGCCTACAATGAGCAGTTCTTC. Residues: CASSWIAGAYNEQFF. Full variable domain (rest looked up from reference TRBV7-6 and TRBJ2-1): GAGVSQSPRYKVTKRGQDVALRCDPISGHVSLYWYRQALGQGPEFLTYFNYEAQQDKSGLPNDRFSAERPEGSISTLTIQRTEQRDSAMYRCASSWIAGAYNEQFFGPGTRLTVL.

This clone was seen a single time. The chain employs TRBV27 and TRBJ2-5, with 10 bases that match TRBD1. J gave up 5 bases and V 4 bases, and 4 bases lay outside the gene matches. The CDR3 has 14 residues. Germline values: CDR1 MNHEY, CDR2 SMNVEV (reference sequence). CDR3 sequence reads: CASSSTGGKETQYF. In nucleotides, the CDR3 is TGTGCCAGCAGTTCGACAGGGGGCAAGGAGACCCAGTACTTC.

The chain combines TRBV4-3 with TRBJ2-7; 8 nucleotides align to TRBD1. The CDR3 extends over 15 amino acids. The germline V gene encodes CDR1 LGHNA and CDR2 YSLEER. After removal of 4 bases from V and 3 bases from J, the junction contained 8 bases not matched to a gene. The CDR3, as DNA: TGCGCCAGCAGCCCATCGGACAGGGTCGGCTACGAGCAGTACTTC. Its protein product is CASSPSDRVGYEQYF.

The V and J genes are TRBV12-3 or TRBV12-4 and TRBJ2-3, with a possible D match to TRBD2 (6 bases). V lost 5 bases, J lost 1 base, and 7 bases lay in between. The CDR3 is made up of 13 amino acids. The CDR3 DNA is TGTGCCAGCAGTCCGGGAGGCACAGATACGCAGTATTTT. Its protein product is CASSPGGTDTQYF.

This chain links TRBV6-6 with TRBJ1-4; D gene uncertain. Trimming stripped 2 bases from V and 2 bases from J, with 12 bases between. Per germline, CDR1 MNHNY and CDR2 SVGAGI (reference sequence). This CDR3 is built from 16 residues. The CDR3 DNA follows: TGTGCCAGCAGTTACCCCCCCGGTCGCACTAATGAAAAACTGTTTTTT. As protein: CASSYPPGRTNEKLFF.

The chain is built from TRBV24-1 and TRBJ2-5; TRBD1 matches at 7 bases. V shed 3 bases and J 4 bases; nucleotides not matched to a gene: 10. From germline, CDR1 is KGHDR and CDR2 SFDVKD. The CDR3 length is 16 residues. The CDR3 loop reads CATSDPRAGGIETQYF. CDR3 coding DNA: TGTGCCACCAGTGATCCCCGCGCAGGGGGAATAGAGACCCAGTACTTC.